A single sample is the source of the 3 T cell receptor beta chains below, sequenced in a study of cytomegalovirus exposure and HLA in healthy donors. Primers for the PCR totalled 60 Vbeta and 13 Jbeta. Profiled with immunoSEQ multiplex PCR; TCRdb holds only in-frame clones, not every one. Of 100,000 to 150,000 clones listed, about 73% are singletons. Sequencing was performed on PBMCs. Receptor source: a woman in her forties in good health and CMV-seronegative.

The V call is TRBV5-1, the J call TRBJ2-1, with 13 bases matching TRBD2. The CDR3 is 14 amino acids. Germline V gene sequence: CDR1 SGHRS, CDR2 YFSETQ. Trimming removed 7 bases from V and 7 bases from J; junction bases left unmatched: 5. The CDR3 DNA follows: TGCGCCAGCGCCGGGACTAGCGGGATAAATGAGCAGTTCTTC. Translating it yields CASAGTSGINEQFF.

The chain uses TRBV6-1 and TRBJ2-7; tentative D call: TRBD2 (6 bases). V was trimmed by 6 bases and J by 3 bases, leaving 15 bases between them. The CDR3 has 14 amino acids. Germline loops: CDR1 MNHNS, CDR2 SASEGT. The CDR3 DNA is TGTGCCAGCAGGAACCCTCGGGGAGGCTACGAGCAGTACTTC. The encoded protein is CASRNPRGGYEQYF.

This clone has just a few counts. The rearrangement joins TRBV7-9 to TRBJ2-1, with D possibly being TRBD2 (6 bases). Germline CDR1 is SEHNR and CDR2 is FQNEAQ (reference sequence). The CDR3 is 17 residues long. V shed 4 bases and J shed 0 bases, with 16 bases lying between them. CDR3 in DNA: TGTGCCAGCAGCTATGGTAGACGGGAGAGCTCCTACAATGAGCAGTTCTTC. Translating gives CASSYGRRESSYNEQFF.